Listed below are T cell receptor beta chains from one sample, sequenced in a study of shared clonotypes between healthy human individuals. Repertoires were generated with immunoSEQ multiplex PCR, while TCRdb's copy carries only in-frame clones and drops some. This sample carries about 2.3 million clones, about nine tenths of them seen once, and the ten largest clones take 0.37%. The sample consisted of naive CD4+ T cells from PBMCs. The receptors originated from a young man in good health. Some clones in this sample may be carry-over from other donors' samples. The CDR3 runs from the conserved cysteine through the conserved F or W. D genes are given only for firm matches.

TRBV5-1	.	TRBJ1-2	CASSANLPGRNYGYTF
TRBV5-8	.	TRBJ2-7	CASSPRQGSYEQYF
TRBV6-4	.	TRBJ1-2	CASSERQGDGYTF
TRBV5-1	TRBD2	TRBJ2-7	CASSLGLADVSYEQYF
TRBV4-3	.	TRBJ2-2	CASSPRMPGNTGELFF
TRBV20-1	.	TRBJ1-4	CSAPRRGVLFF
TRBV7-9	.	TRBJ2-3	CASSPRGRRTDTQYF
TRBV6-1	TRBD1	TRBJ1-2	CASSGTGPYGYTF
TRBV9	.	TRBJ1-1	CASSVGAPMGSTEAFF
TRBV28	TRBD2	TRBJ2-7	CASSPNPGTSGSYEQYF
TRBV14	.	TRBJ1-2	CASSQERWEENGYTF
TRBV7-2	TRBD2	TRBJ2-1	CASSPWGGEQFF
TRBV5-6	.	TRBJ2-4	CASSPGRGLAKNIQYF
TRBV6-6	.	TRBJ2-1	CASSYGVSGSEFF
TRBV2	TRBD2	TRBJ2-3	CASSAGTTITDTQYF
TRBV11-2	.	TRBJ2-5	CASSPGSGETQYF
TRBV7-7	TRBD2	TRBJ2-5	CASSYDGRLGETQYF
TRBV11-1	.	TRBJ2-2	CASSLKNTGELFF
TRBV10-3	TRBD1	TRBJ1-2	CAIGSQRGPNNYGYTF
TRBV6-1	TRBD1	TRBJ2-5	CASSTNPRDRETQYF
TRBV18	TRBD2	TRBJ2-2	CASSPFTGLAGGTGELFF
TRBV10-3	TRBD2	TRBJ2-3	CAISESIFMGAGLTWANTQYF
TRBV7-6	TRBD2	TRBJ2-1	CASSSSGTSGKPHEQFF
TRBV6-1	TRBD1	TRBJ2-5	CASSEGIRQGAQETQYF
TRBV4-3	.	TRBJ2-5	CASSQEWGGGGRETQYF
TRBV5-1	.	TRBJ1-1	CASSLGAAANTNTEAFF
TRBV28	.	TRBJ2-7	CASRPAPTYEQYF
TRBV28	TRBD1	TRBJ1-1	CASRTGFKRRAFF
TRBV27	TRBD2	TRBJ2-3	CASSSGLAGAVGTQYF
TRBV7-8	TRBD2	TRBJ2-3	CASRPEAGYTDTQYF
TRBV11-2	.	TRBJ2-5	CASSLSSSTATRETQYF
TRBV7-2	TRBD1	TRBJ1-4	CASSLGSGGEKLFF
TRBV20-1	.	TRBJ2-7	CSAPDGYEQYF
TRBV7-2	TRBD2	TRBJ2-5	CASSRSGRWLETQYF
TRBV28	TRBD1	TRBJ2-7	CASIHSGQGYEQYF
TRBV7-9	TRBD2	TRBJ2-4	CASSLKAGGVIQYF
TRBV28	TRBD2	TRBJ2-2	CASMGGSGNTGELFF
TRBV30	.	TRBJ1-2	CAWTRDTANYGYTF
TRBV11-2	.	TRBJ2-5	CASSFHSETQYF
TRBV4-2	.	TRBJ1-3	CASSPDWGGGNTIYF
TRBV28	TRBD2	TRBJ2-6	CASYQAPSGSSGANVLTF
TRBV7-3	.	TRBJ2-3	CASSSFLSTDTQYF
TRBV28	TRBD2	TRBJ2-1	CASRALAGKVLNYNEQFF
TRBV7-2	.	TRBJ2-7	CASSLRQFAYEQYF
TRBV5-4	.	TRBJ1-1	CASSLGGANTEAFF
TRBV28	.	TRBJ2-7	CASRLSLASSPYEQYF
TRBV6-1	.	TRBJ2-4	CASSEALAKNIQYF
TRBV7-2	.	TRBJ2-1	CASSLAGPIEQFF
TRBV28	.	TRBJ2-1	CASSRLQPSGNEQFF
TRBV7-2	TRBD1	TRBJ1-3	CASSPASTGNSGNTIYF
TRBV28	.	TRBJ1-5	CASSRRQAGNQPQHF
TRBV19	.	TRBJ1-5	CASSAALFRVGNQPQHF
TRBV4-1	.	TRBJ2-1	CASSPRGRLSSYNEQFF